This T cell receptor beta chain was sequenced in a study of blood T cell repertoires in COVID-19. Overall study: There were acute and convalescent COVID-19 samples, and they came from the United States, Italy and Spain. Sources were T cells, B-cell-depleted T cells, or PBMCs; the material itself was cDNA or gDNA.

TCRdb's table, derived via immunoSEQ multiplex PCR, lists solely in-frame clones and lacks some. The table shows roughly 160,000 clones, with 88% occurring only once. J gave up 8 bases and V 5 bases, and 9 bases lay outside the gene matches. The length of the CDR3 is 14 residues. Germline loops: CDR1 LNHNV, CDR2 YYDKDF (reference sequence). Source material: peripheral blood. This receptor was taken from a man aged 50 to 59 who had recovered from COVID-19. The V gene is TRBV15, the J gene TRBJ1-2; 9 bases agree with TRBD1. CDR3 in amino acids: CATSAWTGVLGYTF. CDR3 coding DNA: TGTGCCACCAGCGCTTGGACAGGGGTCCTCGGCTACACCTTC.